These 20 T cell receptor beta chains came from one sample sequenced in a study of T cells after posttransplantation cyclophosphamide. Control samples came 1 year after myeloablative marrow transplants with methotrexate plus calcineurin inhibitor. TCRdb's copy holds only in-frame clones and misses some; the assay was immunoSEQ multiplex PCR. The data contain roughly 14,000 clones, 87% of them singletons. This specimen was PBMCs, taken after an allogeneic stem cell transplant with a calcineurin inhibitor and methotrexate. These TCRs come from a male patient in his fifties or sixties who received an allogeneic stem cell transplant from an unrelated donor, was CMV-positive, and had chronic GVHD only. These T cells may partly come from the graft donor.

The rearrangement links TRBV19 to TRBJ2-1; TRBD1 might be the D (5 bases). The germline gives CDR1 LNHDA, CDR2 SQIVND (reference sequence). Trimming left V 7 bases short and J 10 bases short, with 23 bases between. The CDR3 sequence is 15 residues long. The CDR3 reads CASTPGQGAGVEQFF. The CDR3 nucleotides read TGTGCCAGTACCCCCGGTCAAGGGGCTGGAGTCGAGCAGTTCTTC.

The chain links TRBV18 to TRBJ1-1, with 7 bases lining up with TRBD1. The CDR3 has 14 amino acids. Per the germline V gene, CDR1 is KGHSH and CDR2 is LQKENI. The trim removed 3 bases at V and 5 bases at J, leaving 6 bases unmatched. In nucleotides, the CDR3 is TGTGCCAGCTCACCCCAGGGGGTGGGAACTGAAGCTTTCTTT. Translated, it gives CASSPQGVGTEAFF. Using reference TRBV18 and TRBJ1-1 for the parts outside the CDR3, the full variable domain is NAGVMQNPRHLVRRRGQEARLRCSPMKGHSHVYWYRQLPEEGLKFMVYLQKENIIDESGMPKERFSAEFPKEGPSILRIQQVVRGDSAAYFCASSPQGVGTEAFFGQGTRLTVV.

The CDR3 here is CASSYSGAAFF. DNA for the CDR3: TGTGCCAGCAGTTACTCTGGGGCTGCTTTCTTT. V is TRBV6-5 and J is TRBJ1-1; D is perhaps TRBD1 (5 bases). With 0 bases removed from V and 11 bases from J, the gap between germline ends came to 7 bases. CDR1 is MNHEY, CDR2 SVGAGI, per germline. CDR3 length equals 11 residues.

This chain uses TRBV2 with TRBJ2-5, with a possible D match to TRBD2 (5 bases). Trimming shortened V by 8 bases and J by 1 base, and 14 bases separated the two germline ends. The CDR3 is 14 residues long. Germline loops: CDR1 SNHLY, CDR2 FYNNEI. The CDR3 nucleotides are TGTGCCAGCGACCAGTGGGAGAGCCAAGAGACCCAGTACTTC. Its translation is CASDQWESQETQYF.

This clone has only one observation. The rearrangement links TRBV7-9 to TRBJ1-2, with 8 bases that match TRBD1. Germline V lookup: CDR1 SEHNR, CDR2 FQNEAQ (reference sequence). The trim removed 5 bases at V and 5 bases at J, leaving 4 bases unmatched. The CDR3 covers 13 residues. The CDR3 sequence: CASSPGQGYGYTF. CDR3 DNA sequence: TGTGCCAGCAGCCCAGGACAGGGATATGGCTACACCTTC. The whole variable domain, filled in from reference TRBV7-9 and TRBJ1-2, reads DTGVSQNPRHKITKRGQNVTFRCDPISEHNRLYWYRQTLGQGPEFLTYFQNEAQLEKSRLLSDRFSAERPKGSFSTLEIQRTEQGDSAMYLCASSPGQGYGYTFGSGTRLTVV.

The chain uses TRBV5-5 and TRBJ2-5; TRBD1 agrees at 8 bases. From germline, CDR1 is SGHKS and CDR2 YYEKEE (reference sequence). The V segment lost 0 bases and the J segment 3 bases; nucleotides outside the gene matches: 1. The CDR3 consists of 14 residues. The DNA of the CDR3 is TGTGCCAGCAGCTTGGGGACAGGGAAAGAGACCCAGTACTTC. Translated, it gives CASSLGTGKETQYF. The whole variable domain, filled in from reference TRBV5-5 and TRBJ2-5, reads DAGVTQSPTHLIKTRGQQVTLRCSPISGHKSVSWYQQVLGQGPQFIFQYYEKEERGRGNFPDRFSARQFPNYSSELNVNALLLGDSALYLCASSLGTGKETQYFGPGTRLLVL.

The CDR3 sequence: CASSPPQAGITDTQYF. CDR3 coding DNA: TGTGCCAGCAGCCCCCCGCAAGCGGGTATCACAGATACGCAGTATTTT. V usage is TRBV9 and J usage is TRBJ2-3, with a tentative D call TRBD2 (6 bases). V was pared by 4 bases and J by 2 bases, with 17 bases between. This CDR3 is built from 16 residues. CDR1 SGDLS and CDR2 YYNGEE come from the germline V gene.

The CDR3 DNA reads TGCGCCAGCAGCTTGGGGACTAGCGGCTACGAGCAGTACTTC. Translated: CASSLGTSGYEQYF. This chain links TRBV5-1 with TRBJ2-7; 10 positions match TRBD2. V was clipped by 0 bases and J by 3 bases; unmatched bases: 0. The length of the CDR3 is 14 residues. Germline V CDR1 and CDR2: SGHRS, YFSETQ.

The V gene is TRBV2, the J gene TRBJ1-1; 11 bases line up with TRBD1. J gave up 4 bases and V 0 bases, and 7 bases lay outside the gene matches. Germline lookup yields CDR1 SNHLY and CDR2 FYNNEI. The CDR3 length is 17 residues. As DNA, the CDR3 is TGTGCCAGCAGTGAAGCTCCCCGGACAGGGGGCGTCACTGAAGCTTTCTTT. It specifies CASSEAPRTGGVTEAFF.

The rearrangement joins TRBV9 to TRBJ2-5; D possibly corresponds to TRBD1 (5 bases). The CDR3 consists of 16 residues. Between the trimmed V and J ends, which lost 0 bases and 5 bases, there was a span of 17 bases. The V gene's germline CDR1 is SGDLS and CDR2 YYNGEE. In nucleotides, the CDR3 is TGTGCCAGCAGCGTAGACGAACAGGCGAAGGTGGAGACCCAGTACTTC. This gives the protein CASSVDEQAKVETQYF. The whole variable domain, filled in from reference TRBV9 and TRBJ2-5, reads DSGVTQTPKHLITATGQRVTLRCSPRSGDLSVYWYQQSLDQGLQFLIQYYNGEERAKGNILERFSAQQFPDLHSELNLSSLELGDSALYFCASSVDEQAKVETQYFGPGTRLLVL.

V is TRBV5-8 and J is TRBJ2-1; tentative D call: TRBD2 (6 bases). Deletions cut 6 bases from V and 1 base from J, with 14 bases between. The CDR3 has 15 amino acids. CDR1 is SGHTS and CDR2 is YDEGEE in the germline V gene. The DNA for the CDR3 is TGTGCCAGCACGAAAGGCGGGGCGTCCTACAATGAGCAGTTCTTC. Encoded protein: CASTKGGASYNEQFF.

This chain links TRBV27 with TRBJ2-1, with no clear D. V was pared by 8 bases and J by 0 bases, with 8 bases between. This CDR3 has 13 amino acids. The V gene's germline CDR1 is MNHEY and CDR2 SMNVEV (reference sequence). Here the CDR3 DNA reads TGTGCCAGCGGCTTAAGCTCCTACAATGAGCAGTTCTTC. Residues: CASGLSSYNEQFF.

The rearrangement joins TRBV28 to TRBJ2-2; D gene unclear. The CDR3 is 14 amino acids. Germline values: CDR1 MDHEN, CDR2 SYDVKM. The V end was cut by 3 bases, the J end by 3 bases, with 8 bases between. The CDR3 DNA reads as TGTGCCAGCAGTTTTCCCCAGTACACCGGGGAGCTGTTTTTT. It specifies CASSFPQYTGELFF.

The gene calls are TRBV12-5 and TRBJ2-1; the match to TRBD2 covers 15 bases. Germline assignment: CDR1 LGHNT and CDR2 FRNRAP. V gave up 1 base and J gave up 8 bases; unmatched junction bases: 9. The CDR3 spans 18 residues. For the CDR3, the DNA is TGTGCTAGTGGTTTGGGTTACGGGACTAGCGGGAGGAGGCATGAGCAGTTCTTC. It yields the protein CASGLGYGTSGRRHEQFF.

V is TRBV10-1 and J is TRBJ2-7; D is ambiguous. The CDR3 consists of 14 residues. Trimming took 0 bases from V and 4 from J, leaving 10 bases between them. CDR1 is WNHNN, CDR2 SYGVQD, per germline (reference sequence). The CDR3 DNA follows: TGCGCCAGCAGTGAGTCTGGAGAGAAATACGAGCAGTACTTC. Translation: CASSESGEKYEQYF.

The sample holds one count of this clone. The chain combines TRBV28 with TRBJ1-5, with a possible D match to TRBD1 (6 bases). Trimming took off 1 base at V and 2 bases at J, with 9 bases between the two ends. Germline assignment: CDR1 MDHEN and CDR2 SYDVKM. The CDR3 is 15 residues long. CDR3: CASSLLQGGNQPQHF. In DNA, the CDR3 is TGTGCCAGCAGTTTATTACAGGGCGGCAATCAGCCCCAGCATTTT. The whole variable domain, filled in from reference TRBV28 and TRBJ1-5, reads DVKVTQSSRYLVKRTGEKVFLECVQDMDHENMFWYRQDPGLGLRLIYFSYDVKMKEKGDIPEGYSVSREKKERFSLILESASTNQTSMYLCASSLLQGGNQPQHFGDGTRLSIL.

In DNA, the CDR3 is TGTGCCAGCACCGCCGGGGGTAGCACAGATACGCAGTATTTT. Its translation is CASTAGGSTDTQYF. The chain employs TRBV9 and TRBJ2-3; TRBD2 is a possible D gene (6 bases). The CDR3 spans 14 residues. Germline V gives CDR1 SGDLS, CDR2 YYNGEE. The V end was cut by 6 bases, the J end by 0 bases, with 11 bases between.

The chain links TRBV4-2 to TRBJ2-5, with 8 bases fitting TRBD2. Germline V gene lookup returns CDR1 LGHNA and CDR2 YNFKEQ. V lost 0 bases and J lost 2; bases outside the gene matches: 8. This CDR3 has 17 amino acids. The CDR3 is CASSQDLSGGYQETQYF. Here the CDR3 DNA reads TGTGCCAGCAGCCAAGATCTAAGCGGGGGTTATCAAGAGACCCAGTACTTC.

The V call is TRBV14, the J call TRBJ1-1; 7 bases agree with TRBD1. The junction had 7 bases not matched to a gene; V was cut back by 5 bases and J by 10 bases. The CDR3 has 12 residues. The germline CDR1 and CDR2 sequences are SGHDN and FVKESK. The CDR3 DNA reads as TGTGCCAGCAGCAAACAGGGGTTCAGAGCTTTCTTT. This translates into CASSKQGFRAFF.

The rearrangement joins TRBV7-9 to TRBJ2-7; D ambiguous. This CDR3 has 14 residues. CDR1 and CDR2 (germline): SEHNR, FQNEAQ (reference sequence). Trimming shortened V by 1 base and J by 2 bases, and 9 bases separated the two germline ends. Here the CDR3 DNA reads TGTGCCAGCAGCTTAGAATACAGACCCTACGAGCAGTACTTC. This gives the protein CASSLEYRPYEQYF.